The next 17 T cell receptor beta chains were all read from a single sample in a study of response to subunit inactivated influenza vaccine. One entry per CDR3 protein, called by TCRdb with MiXCR from the RT-PCR reads. Here the sample spans fewer than 800,000 distinct CDR3 sequences, 15% to 18% being singletons. The material was PBMCs from blood, obtained 12 days after vaccination. The receptor source for this set is a man in his forties or fifties who received an inactivated influenza vaccine.

This clonotype has more than one count but fewer than ten. This chain uses TRBV6-1 with TRBJ2-1; 9 bases fit TRBD1. V lost 5 bases, J lost 6 bases, and 11 bases stayed unmatched. Germline values: CDR1 MNHNS, CDR2 SASEGT. The CDR3 has 16 amino acids. CDR3 region: CASSPEETGGGNEQFF. The CDR3, as DNA: TGTGCCAGCAGTCCCGAAGAGACAGGGGGGGGCAATGAGCAGTTCTTC.

The gene calls are TRBV12-3 or TRBV12-4 and TRBJ1-5, with TRBD1 as a possible D gene (6 bases). V dropped 8 bases and J dropped 9 bases, with 14 bases sitting between them. The CDR3 loop spans 12 amino acids. CDR3 bases: TGTGCCAGCGGAAGACAGGCAGGGCCCCAGCATTTT. It encodes CASGRQAGPQHF.

The J gene is TRBJ2-3, the V gene TRBV7-9, with 8 positions matching TRBD2. In germline, CDR1 is SEHNR, CDR2 FQNEAQ (reference sequence). Unmatched junction bases numbered 7, after V lost 5 bases and J lost 0 bases. This CDR3 comprises 16 residues. CDR3 nucleotide sequence: TGTGCCAGCAGCCTCCCGACTAGCGTTAGCACAGATACGCAGTATTTT. This gives the protein CASSLPTSVSTDTQYF.

CDR3 coding DNA: TGTGCCAGTAGTACGGGACAGGGATGGCACATTCAGTACTTC. Translation gives CASSTGQGWHIQYF. This chain links TRBV19 with TRBJ2-4, with 9 bases identical to TRBD1. CDR3 length: 14 residues. Germline V gene sequence: CDR1 LNHDA, CDR2 SQIVND (reference sequence). Trimming took 4 bases from V and 8 from J; bases not matched to a gene: 6.

This chain connects TRBV20-1 to TRBJ1-5, with D unresolved. Looked up from germline, CDR1 is DFQATT and CDR2 is SNEGSKA (reference sequence). The germline V and J ends were trimmed by 7 bases and 0 bases, with 13 bases remaining between them. CDR3 size: 14 residues. The DNA of the CDR3 is TGCAGTGTCATAAACTCGGCTAGCAATCAGCCCCAGCATTTT. Translation gives CSVINSASNQPQHF.

The chain has TRBV18 and TRBJ2-6; D ambiguous. Germline V lookup: CDR1 KGHSH, CDR2 LQKENI. V gave up 0 bases and J gave up 1 base, with 7 bases separating them. The CDR3 spans 16 residues. As DNA, the CDR3 is TGTGCCAGCTCACCACCGAATCTGTCTGGGGCCAACGTCCTGACTTTC. Amino acids: CASSPPNLSGANVLTF.

V and J are TRBV3-1 and TRBJ2-5; no clear D gene. Trimming stripped 3 bases from V and 2 bases from J, with 13 bases between. CDR1 and CDR2 from the germline V gene are LGHDT and YNNKEL (reference sequence). CDR3 size: 15 residues. The CDR3: CASSQKGGLQETQYF. The CDR3 coding sequence is TGTGCCAGCAGCCAGAAGGGCGGCTTACAAGAGACCCAGTACTTC.

This clonotype was seen a handful of times. A much larger clonotype is one base distant, so this may be a read error. The chain joins TRBV7-3 to TRBJ2-7; 8 nucleotides align to TRBD2. With V trimmed by 2 bases and J by 3 bases, 6 bases remained unmatched. The CDR3 runs 15 residues. Germline CDR1 reads SGHTA; CDR2 reads FQGTGA. In nucleotides, the CDR3 is TGTGCCAGCAGCTTAGAGCCTAGCGGGCTCTACGAGCAGTACTTC. Translating gives CASSLEPSGLYEQYF.

This clonotype was detected many times. The chain is built from TRBV5-4 and TRBJ1-1, with D hard to call. The length of the CDR3 is 15 residues. The germline CDR1 and CDR2 sequences are SGHNT and YYREEE (reference sequence). V lost 0 bases and J lost 6, with 15 bases in between. The CDR3 DNA reads as TGTGCCAGCAGCTTGGCCGTGACGGGCGGGGCTGAAGCTTTCTTT. Protein sequence: CASSLAVTGGAEAFF.

This clonotype has a handful of counts. The chain combines TRBV24-1 with TRBJ1-2; D is ambiguous. The CDR3 is 8 amino acids. V dropped 8 bases and J dropped 7 bases, with 1 base sitting between them. CDR1 is KGHDR and CDR2 is SFDVKD in the germline V gene. The CDR3 is CATTGYTF. DNA for the CDR3: TGTGCCACCACTGGCTACACCTTC.

Only a few counts were recorded for this clonotype. This chain connects TRBV6-5 to TRBJ2-7; 12 bases are shared with TRBD2. This CDR3 comprises 17 residues. Trimming cost V 0 bases and J 6 bases; bases outside gene matches: 9. Germline-derived CDR1 and CDR2 are MNHEY and SVGAGI. Here the CDR3 DNA reads TGTGCCAGCAGTTACTCACCGGGACTAGCGGGTCTCGGCGAGCAGTACTTC. This translates into CASSYSPGLAGLGEQYF.

This clonotype was recorded many times. The chain recombines TRBV19 with TRBJ1-2, with unresolved D. V gave up 4 bases and J gave up 2 bases, with 8 bases separating them. Germline assignment: CDR1 LNHDA and CDR2 SQIVND (reference sequence). The CDR3 runs 13 residues. CDR3 amino acids: CASSTGGNYGYTF. Here the CDR3 DNA reads TGTGCCAGTAGTACCGGAGGGAACTATGGCTACACCTTC.

The chain employs TRBV6-1 and TRBJ1-1, with D uncertain. V dropped 7 bases and J dropped 3 bases, with 12 bases sitting between them. Germline-derived CDR1 and CDR2 are MNHNS and SASEGT. The CDR3 runs to 13 residues. CDR3: CASTLSPDTEAFF. CDR3 DNA sequence: TGTGCCAGCACCTTGTCCCCCGACACTGAAGCTTTCTTT.

This clonotype was found a few times. This rearrangement joins TRBV19 to TRBJ2-1, with 7 bases fitting TRBD2. This CDR3 has 18 amino acids. The germline CDR1 and CDR2 sequences are LNHDA and SQIVND (reference sequence). With V trimmed by 3 bases and J by 4 bases, 15 bases remained unmatched. The CDR3 sequence is CASSMRRWRTREYNEQFF. CDR3 sequence (DNA): TGTGCCAGTAGTATGAGGAGGTGGAGGACTAGGGAGTACAATGAGCAGTTCTTC.

The CDR3 loop reads CSVEQGQGETQYF. The CDR3, as DNA: TGCAGCGTTGAACAGGGACAGGGGGAGACCCAGTACTTC. The V gene is TRBV29-1, the J gene TRBJ2-5; 10 bases line up with TRBD1. V shed 2 bases, J shed 5 bases, and the junction held 2 bases outside the gene matches. CDR3 length: 13 amino acids. Per the germline V gene, CDR1 is SQVTM and CDR2 is ANQGSEA.

In its sample, this clonotype was seen a few times. The chain combines TRBV24-1 with TRBJ2-7; TRBD1 matches 8 bases. The CDR3 is 13 residues long. V lost 9 bases to trimming and J lost 2 bases; unmatched junction nucleotides: 5. Per the germline V gene, CDR1 is KGHDR and CDR2 is SFDVKD. Written as DNA, the CDR3 is TGTGCCACCGAGGGACAGGAAGCCTACGAGCAGTACTTC. Amino acids: CATEGQEAYEQYF.

CDR3 in amino acids: CSVEDPPSDEQFF. Written as DNA, the CDR3 is TGCAGCGTTGAAGATCCCCCCTCAGATGAGCAGTTCTTC. The V gene is TRBV29-1, the J gene TRBJ2-1; no clear D. Germline V lookup: CDR1 SQVTM, CDR2 ANQGSEA. Trimming cost V 0 bases and J 8 bases, with 11 bases left between them. The CDR3 runs 13 residues.